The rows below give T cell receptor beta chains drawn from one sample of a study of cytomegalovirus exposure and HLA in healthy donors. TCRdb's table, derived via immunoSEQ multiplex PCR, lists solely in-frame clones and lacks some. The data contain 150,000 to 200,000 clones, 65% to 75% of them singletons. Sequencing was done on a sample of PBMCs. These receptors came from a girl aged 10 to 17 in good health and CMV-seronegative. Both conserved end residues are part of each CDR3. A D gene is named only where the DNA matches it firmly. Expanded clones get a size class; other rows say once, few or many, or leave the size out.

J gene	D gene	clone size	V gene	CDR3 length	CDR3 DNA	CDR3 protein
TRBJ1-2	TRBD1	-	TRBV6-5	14	TGTGCCAGCAGAGACAGGGAGCCCGCCTATGGCTACACCTTC	CASRDREPAYGYTF
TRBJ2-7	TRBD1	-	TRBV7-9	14	TGTGCCAGCAGCACAGGGGACGGACCCTACGAGCAGTACTTC	CASSTGDGPYEQYF
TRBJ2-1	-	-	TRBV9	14	TGTGCCAGCAGCGCCGCCAGCTCCTACAATGAGCAGTTCTTC	CASSAASSYNEQFF
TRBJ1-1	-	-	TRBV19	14	TGTGCCAGTAGCCCCGCGGCGGGGATAGGTGAAGCTTTCTTT	CASSPAAGIGEAFF
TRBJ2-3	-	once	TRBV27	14	TGTGCCAGCAGTTTCTATGCGGAGATACATACGCAGTATTTT	CASSFYAEIHTQYF
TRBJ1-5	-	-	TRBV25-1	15	TGTGCCAGCAGCCCGACAGGAGCTCGCAATCAGCCCCAGCATTTT	CASSPTGARNQPQHF
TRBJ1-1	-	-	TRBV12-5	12	TGTGCTAGTGGTTTGACCAGTTTGGAAGCTTTCTTT	CASGLTSLEAFF
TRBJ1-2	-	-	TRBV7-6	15	TGTGCCAGCATGCCCTATCCTTTTTCTAACTATGGCTACACCTTC	CASMPYPFSNYGYTF
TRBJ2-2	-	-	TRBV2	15	TGTGCCAGCAGTAAGGGGCAGGGGATCACCGGGGAGCTGTTTTTT	CASSKGQGITGELFF
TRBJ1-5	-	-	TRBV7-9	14	TGTGCCAGCAGCTCAGAGGTGAGGGATCAGCCCCAGCATTTT	CASSSEVRDQPQHF
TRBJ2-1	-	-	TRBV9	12	TGTGCCAGCAGCGTAGAGGGGGATGAGCAGTTCTTC	CASSVEGDEQFF
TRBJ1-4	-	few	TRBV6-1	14	TGTGCCAGCAGTGAGACTAGCATTGGCACAAGGAGAGCCTTT	CASSETSIGTRRAF
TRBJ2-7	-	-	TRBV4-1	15	TGCGCCAGCAGCCAAGGTAGACTGGGGCGCTACGAGCAGTACTTC	CASSQGRLGRYEQYF
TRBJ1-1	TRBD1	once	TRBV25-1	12	TGTGCCAGCGGAGACAGGGGCACTGAAGCTTTCTTT	CASGDRGTEAFF
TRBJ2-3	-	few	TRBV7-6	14	TGTGCCAGCAGCAGACAGGGGAGGGGGGATACGCAGTATTTT	CASSRQGRGDTQYF
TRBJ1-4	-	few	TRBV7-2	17	TGTGCCAGCAGCCCCTTAACCGCCGGGACAACTAATGAAAAACTGTTTTTT	CASSPLTAGTTNEKLFF
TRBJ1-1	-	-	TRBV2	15	TGTGCCAGCAGGGGCCCCTCGTCAGGCCCTCCTGAAGCTTTCTTT	CASRGPSSGPPEAFF
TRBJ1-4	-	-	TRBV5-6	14	TGTGCCAGTTCCCGAAATGGGCCGTCTGAAAAACTGTTTTTT	CASSRNGPSEKLFF
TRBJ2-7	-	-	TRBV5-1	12	TGCGCCAGCAGCGTCGGAGTTGGCGAGCAGTACTTC	CASSVGVGEQYF
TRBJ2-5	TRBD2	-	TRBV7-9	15	TGTGCCAGCAGCACCCTGGGAGGGGCTGGGGAGACCCAGTACTTC	CASSTLGGAGETQYF
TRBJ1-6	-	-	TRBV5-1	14	TGCGCCAGCAGTGTAGACACTTATAATTCACCCCTCCACTTT	CASSVDTYNSPLHF
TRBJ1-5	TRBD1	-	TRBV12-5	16	TGTGCTAGTGGCCGGGACAGGACCTTTAGCAATCAGCCCCAGCATTTT	CASGRDRTFSNQPQHF
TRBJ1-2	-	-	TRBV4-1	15	TGCGCCAGCAGCCAAGGGGAAGAGGGTGGAAGAGGCTACACCTTC	CASSQGEEGGRGYTF
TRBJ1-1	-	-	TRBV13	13	TGTGCCAGCAATCGGGATCTGAACACTGAAGCTTTCTTT	CASNRDLNTEAFF
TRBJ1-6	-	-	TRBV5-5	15	TGTGCCAGCAGCTTGGAACAGCCATATAATTCACCCCTCCACTTT	CASSLEQPYNSPLHF
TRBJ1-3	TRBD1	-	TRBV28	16	TGTGCCAGCAGTCCCCGGGACAGGGGAAAAGAAAACACCATATATTTT	CASSPRDRGKENTIYF
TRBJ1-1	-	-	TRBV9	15	TGTGCCAGCAGCGTATTCGAGGTAGGGAACACTGAAGCTTTCTTT	CASSVFEVGNTEAFF
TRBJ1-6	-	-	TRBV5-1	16	TGCGCCAGCAGCTTTGGAGGGGACCCCTATAATTCACCCCTCCACTTT	CASSFGGDPYNSPLHF
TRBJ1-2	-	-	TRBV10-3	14	TGTGCCATCAGTGAGTCGGGGGGGCTGTATGGCTACACCTTC	CAISESGGLYGYTF
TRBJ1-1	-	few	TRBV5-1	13	TGCGCCAGCAACGAGGGAGAGAACACTGAAGCTTTCTTT	CASNEGENTEAFF
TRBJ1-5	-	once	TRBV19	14	TGTGCCAGTAATTATGCAGGGAGCAATCAGCCCCAGCATTTT	CASNYAGSNQPQHF
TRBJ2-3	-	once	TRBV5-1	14	TGCGCCAGCAGCTTACTTTCAGGGGCAGATACGCAGTATTTT	CASSLLSGADTQYF
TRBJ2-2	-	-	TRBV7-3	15	TGTGCCAGCAGCTTACAGGGTGCGAACACCGGGGAGCTGTTTTTT	CASSLQGANTGELFF
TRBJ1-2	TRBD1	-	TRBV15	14	TGTGCCACCAGCACTAGGGACAGTCTCTTTGGCTACACCTTC	CATSTRDSLFGYTF
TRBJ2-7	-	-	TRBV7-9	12	TGTGCCAGCAGCGCTAGAACCTACGAGCAGTACTTC	CASSARTYEQYF
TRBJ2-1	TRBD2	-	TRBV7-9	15	TGTGCCAGCAGCTTAGTGTCGGGACTAGCCAATGAGCAGTTCTTC	CASSLVSGLANEQFF
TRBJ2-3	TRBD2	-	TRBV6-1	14	TGTGCCAGCAGTGCGGGGGGGCGTACAGATACGCAGTATTTT	CASSAGGRTDTQYF
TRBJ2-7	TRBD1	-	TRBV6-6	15	TGTGCCAGCGGGCCCGACAGGGGGGGCTCCTACGAGCAGTACTTC	CASGPDRGGSYEQYF
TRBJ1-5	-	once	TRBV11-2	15	TGTGCCAGCAGCTTAGGGGGCAGGGTGGATCAGCCCCAGCATTTT	CASSLGGRVDQPQHF
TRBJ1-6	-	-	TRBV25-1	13	TGTGCCAGCGGGGGGCGGGAGAATTCACCCCTCCACTTT	CASGGRENSPLHF
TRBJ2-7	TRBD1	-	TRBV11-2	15	TGTGCAAGCAGCTTAGGACAGGGCGGATTCTACGAGCAGTACTTC	CASSLGQGGFYEQYF